These 18 T cell receptor beta chains share one sample of origin, sequenced in a study of blood T cell repertoires in COVID-19 (dated by TCRdb to between 2020 and 2021). Preparation of the library involved the immunoSEQ multiplex PCR assay. This is the immuneACCESS table as TCRdb keeps it, with only in-frame sequences that have V and J called. A part of the clones is gone; compared with another copy, unresolved V genes explain less than half, and the rest is unexplained. Across this sample there are under 150,000 clones, with about 88% seen only once. The ten most abundant clones make up less than 8.5% of the sample. The specimen was peripheral blood. All receptors come from a woman in her sixties or seventies who had recovered from COVID-19.

This clone was observed once. This chain links TRBV11-2 with TRBJ2-3; 9 nucleotides line up with TRBD2. The CDR3 runs 15 residues. Germline CDR1 reads SGHAT; CDR2 reads FQNNGV. The junction had 9 bases not matched to a gene; V was cut back by 8 bases and J by 3 bases. Here the CDR3 DNA reads TGTGCCAGCGGGGCAGCGGGGGGAGGGACAGATACGCAGTATTTT. Protein product: CASGAAGGGTDTQYF.

The rearrangement links TRBV6-2 or TRBV6-3 to TRBJ1-2; possible D gene TRBD1, 6 bases. The length of the CDR3 is 16 residues. Trimming took off 2 bases at V and 1 base at J, with 14 bases between the two ends. Germline V gives CDR1 MNHEY, CDR2 SVGEGT. CDR3 bases: TGTGCCAGCAGTTACCTGAGGACAGTTCATAACTATGGCTACACCTTC. Amino acids: CASSYLRTVHNYGYTF.

V usage is TRBV6-2 or TRBV6-3 and J usage is TRBJ2-2, with 8 bases fitting TRBD2. This CDR3 is built from 17 residues. From germline, CDR1 is MNHEY and CDR2 SVGEGT. V trimming: 0 bases; J trimming: 1 base; junction bases outside the gene matches: 4. The CDR3 region is CASSYSIGTRNTGELFF. The DNA for the CDR3 is TGTGCCAGCAGTTACTCGATTGGGACTAGGAACACCGGGGAGCTGTTTTTT.

The table lists this clone with a count of one. V and J are TRBV6-5 and TRBJ2-5, with D possibly matching TRBD1 (6 bases). Per germline, CDR1 MNHEY and CDR2 SVGAGI. The CDR3 extends over 15 amino acids. Between the trimmed V and J ends, which lost 6 bases and 5 bases, there was a span of 19 bases. CDR3 nucleotides: TGTGCCAGCAGCCGACAGGCATGGGGTACGGAGACCCAGTACTTC. The encoded protein is CASSRQAWGTETQYF.

This clone was counted once. The genes are TRBV6-1 and TRBJ1-2; no reliable D call. The CDR3 sequence is 16 residues long. Germline CDR1 is MNHNS and CDR2 is SASEGT. V dropped 1 base and J dropped 7 bases, with 19 bases sitting between them. The CDR3: CASSEGGTDSTRGYTF. The CDR3 DNA reads as TGTGCCAGCAGTGAAGGAGGCACGGATTCAACGCGTGGCTACACCTTC.

This chain joins TRBV12-5 and TRBJ2-1, with no clear D. CDR1 and CDR2 from the germline V gene are LGHNT and FRNRAP. Trimming removed 6 bases at V and 5 bases at J, with 8 bases between. This CDR3 has 12 residues. In DNA, the CDR3 is TGTGCTAGTGGACGCGTACACAATGAGCAGTTCTTC. Translated: CASGRVHNEQFF.

The V call is TRBV28, the J call TRBJ2-7, with 12 bases aligning to TRBD2. Germline V gene sequence: CDR1 MDHEN, CDR2 SYDVKM. The CDR3 loop spans 19 amino acids. The junction had 13 bases not matched to a gene; V was cut back by 4 bases and J by 0 bases. This CDR3 reads CASSSPPGLAGQSSYEQYF. The CDR3 DNA follows: TGTGCCAGCAGTTCCCCCCCGGGACTAGCGGGCCAAAGCTCCTACGAGCAGTACTTC.

This clone has only one observation. The rearrangement links TRBV4-2 to TRBJ1-5; D not resolved. The germline gives CDR1 LGHNA, CDR2 YNFKEQ. This CDR3 comprises 15 residues. V shed 0 bases and J shed 6 bases, with 12 bases lying between them. CDR3 in amino acids: CASSQEVGVGQPQHF. DNA for the CDR3: TGTGCCAGCAGCCAAGAGGTGGGCGTCGGTCAGCCCCAGCATTTT.

The chain has TRBV28 and TRBJ2-7; a weak D match, TRBD1 (5 bases). Trimming removed 6 bases at V and 4 bases at J, with 19 bases between. The CDR3 is 15 residues long. Germline V lookup: CDR1 MDHEN, CDR2 SYDVKM. The CDR3 nucleotides are TGTGCCAGCAGCCCCGCCCTTTTTGGGGCTTACGAGCAGTACTTC. Translating gives CASSPALFGAYEQYF.

V usage is TRBV11-2 and J usage is TRBJ1-4, with D maybe TRBD1 (6 bases). CDR1 and CDR2 (germline): SGHAT, FQNNGV. V shed 1 base and J shed 11 bases, with 20 bases lying between them. The CDR3 extends over 16 amino acids. In nucleotides, the CDR3 is TGTGCCAGCAGCTTAGGAGGTAGCTGGGCTAGGGGGAAACTGTTTTTT. It translates to CASSLGGSWARGKLFF.

V and J are TRBV4-3 and TRBJ2-7, with TRBD1 identical over 7 bases. Trimming removed 3 bases from V and 2 bases from J; junction bases left unmatched: 4. The V gene's germline CDR1 is LGHNA and CDR2 YSLEER. CDR3 size: 14 residues. In nucleotides, the CDR3 is TGCGCCAGCAGCCACAGGACAGGAGCCTACGAGCAGTACTTC. Translation gives CASSHRTGAYEQYF.

This sequence joins TRBV6-5 and TRBJ1-1, with TRBD1 matching 8 bases. Germline V gives CDR1 MNHEY, CDR2 SVGAGI. V shed 0 bases and J 10 bases; nucleotides not matched to a gene: 10. The CDR3 contains 15 residues. The CDR3 loop reads CASSYSPGGRLGAFF. In DNA, the CDR3 is TGTGCCAGCAGTTACTCGCCAGGGGGCCGGCTTGGAGCTTTCTTT.

The V call is TRBV10-3, the J call TRBJ1-2; D is perhaps TRBD1 (6 bases). This CDR3 comprises 14 residues. Trimming left V 8 bases short and J 4 bases short, with 17 bases between. Germline V gene lookup returns CDR1 ENHRY and CDR2 SYGVKD. CDR3 coding DNA: TGTGCCATCTTGGGGAGGGGGAGCCCCTATGGCTACACCTTC. This codes for CAILGRGSPYGYTF.

This rearrangement joins TRBV7-2 to TRBJ2-1; D ambiguous. The CDR3 is 14 residues long. CDR1 is SGHTA, CDR2 FQGNSA, per germline. With 1 base removed from V and 12 bases from J, the gap between germline ends came to 16 bases. The DNA for the CDR3 is TGTGCCAGCAGCTTAGGCGAGAGTCTCGTGAGGCAGTTCTTC. Translating gives CASSLGESLVRQFF. The full variable domain, completed using reference TRBV7-2 and TRBJ2-1, is GAGVSQSPSNKVTEKGKDVELRCDPISGHTALYWYRQSLGQGLEFLIYFQGNSAPDKSGLPSDRFSAERTGGSVSTLTIQRTQQEDSAVYLCASSLGESLVRQFFGPGTRLTVL.

This clone has just one count. V and J are TRBV3-1 (or the pseudogene TRBV3-2) and TRBJ2-2, with TRBD2 matching over 7 bases. This CDR3 spans 13 amino acids. Trimming took 6 bases from V and 7 from J; bases not matched to a gene: 5. Germline-derived CDR1 and CDR2 are LGHDT and YNNKEL (reference sequence). In nucleotides, the CDR3 is TGTGCCAGCAGACCCGGGGGGAGCGGGGAGCTGTTTTTT. This encodes CASRPGGSGELFF.

The genes are TRBV15 and TRBJ1-1; D remains ambiguous. This CDR3 contains 13 residues. V gave up 0 bases and J gave up 7 bases, with 9 bases separating them. Germline V lookup: CDR1 LNHNV, CDR2 YYDKDF (reference sequence). The CDR3 is CATSRDGRGEAFF. In DNA form, the CDR3 reads TGTGCCACCAGCAGAGATGGCAGAGGTGAAGCTTTCTTT.

The gene calls are TRBV9 and TRBJ2-3; 8 bases are shared with TRBD2. With V trimmed by 0 bases and J by 1 base, 4 bases remained unmatched. The CDR3 has 16 amino acids. Looked up from germline, CDR1 is SGDLS and CDR2 is YYNGEE. As DNA, the CDR3 is TGTGCCAGCAGCGTAGCTGGAGCGGGGGGCACAGATACGCAGTATTTT. Translating it yields CASSVAGAGGTDTQYF. The variable domain in full, with the rest retrieved from reference TRBV9 and TRBJ2-3, is DSGVTQTPKHLITATGQRVTLRCSPRSGDLSVYWYQQSLDQGLQFLIQYYNGEERAKGNILERFSAQQFPDLHSELNLSSLELGDSALYFCASSVAGAGGTDTQYFGPGTRLTVL.

The chain uses TRBV25-1 and TRBJ2-7, with 9 bases identical to TRBD2. V dropped 3 bases and J dropped 7; count of bases not matched to a gene: 7. The CDR3 is 14 amino acids. Germline V CDR1 and CDR2: MGHDK, SYGVNS. The DNA of the CDR3 is TGTGCCAGCAGTGAGCGAGCGGGAGGTCATGAGCAGTACTTC. Translating gives CASSERAGGHEQYF.